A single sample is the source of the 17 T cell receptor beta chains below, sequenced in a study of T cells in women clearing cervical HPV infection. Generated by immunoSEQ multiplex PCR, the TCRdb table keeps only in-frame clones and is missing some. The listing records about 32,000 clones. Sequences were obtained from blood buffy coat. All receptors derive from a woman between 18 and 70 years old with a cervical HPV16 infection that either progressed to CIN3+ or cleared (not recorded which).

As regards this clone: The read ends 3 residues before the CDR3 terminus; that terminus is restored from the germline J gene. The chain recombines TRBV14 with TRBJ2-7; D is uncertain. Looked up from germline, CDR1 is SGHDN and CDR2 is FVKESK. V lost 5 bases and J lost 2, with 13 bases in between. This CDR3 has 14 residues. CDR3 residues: CASSTSTKPYEQYF. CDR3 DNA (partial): TGTGCCAGCAGCACCTCTACGAAACCCTACGAG. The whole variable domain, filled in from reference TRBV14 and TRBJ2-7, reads EAGVTQFPSHSVIEKGQTVTLRCDPISGHDNLYWYRRVMGKEIKFLLHFVKESKQDESGMPNNRFLAERTGGTYSTLKVQPAELEDSGVYFCASSTSTKPYEQYFGPGTRLTVT.

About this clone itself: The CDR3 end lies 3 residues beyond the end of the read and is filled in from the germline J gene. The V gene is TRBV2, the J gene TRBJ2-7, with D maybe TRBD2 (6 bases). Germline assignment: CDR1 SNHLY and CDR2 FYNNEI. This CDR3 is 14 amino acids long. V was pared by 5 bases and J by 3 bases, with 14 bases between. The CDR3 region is CASSPGLTFYEQYF. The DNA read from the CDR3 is TGTGCCAGCAGTCCGGGACTTACATTCTACGAG.

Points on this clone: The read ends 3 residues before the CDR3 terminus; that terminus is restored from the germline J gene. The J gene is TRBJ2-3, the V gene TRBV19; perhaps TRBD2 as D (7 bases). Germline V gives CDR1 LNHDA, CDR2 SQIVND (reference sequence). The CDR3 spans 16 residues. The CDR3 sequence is CASSIVGGAVSQPQYF. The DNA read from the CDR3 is TGTGCCAGTAGTATCGTTGGGGGGGCGGTTAGTCAGCCG.

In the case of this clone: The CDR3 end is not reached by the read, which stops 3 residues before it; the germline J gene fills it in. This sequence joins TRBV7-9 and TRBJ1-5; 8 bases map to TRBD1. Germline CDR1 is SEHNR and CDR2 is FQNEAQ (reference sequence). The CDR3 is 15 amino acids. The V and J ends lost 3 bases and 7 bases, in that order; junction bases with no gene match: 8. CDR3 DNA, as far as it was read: TGTGCCAGCAGCTTGAGTGCAGGGGGCGAACAGCCC. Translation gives CASSLSAGGEQP. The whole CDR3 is CASSLSAGGEQPQHF.

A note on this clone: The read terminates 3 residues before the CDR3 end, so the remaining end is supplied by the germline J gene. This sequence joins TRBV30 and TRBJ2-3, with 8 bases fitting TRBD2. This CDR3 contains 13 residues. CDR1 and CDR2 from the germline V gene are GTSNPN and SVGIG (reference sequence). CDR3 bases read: TGTGCCTGGAGTGCGGGGGGGGATCAGCCG. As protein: CAWSAGGDQP. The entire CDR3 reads CAWSAGGDQPQYF.

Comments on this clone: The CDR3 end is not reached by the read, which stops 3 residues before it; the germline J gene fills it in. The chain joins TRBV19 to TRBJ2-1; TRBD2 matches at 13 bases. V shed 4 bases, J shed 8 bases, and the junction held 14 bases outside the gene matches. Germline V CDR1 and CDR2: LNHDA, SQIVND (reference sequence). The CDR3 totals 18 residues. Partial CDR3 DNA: TGTGCCAGTAGTACCAGACTAGCGGGGGGACCTATTTCTGATGAG. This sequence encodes CASSTRLAGGPISDE. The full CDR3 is CASSTRLAGGPISDEQFF.

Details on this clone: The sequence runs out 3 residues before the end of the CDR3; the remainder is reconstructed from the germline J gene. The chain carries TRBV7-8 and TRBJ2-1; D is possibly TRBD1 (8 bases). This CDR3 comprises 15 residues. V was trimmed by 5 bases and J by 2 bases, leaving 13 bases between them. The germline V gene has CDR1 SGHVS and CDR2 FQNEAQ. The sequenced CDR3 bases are TGTGCCAGCAGCATACAGGGGGGGCCCTACAATGAG. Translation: CASSIQGGPYNE. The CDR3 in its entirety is CASSIQGGPYNEQFF.

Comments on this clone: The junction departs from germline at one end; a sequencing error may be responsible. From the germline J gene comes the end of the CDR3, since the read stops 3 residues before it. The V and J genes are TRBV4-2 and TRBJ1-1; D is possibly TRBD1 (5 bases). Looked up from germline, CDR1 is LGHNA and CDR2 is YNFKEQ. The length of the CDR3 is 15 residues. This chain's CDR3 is CASSQGHRGGTEAFF. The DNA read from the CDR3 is TGCGCCAGCAGCCAAGGTCATCGGGGGGGGACTGAA.

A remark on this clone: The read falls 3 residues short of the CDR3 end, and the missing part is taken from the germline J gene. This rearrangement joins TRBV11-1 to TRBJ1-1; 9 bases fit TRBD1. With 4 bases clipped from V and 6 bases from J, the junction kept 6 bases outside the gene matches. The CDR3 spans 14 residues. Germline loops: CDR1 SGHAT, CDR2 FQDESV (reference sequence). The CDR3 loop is CASSYLQGAPEAFF. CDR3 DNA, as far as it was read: TGTGCCAGCAGCTACCTACAGGGGGCCCCTGAA.

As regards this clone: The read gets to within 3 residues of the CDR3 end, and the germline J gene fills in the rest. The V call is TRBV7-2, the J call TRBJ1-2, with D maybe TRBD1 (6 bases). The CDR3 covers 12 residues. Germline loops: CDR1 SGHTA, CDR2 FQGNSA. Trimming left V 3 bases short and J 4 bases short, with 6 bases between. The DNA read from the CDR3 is TGTGCCAGCAGCTTGGACAGCTATGGC. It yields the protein CASSLDSYG. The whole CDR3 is CASSLDSYGYTF.

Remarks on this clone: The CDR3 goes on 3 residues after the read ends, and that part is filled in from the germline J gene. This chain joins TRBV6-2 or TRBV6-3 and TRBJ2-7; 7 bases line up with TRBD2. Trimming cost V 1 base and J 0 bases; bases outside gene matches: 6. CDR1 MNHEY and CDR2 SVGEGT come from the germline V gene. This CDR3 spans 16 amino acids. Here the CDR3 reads CASSYFSGGGSYEQYF. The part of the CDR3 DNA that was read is TGTGCCAGCAGTTACTTCTCTGGCGGGGGCTCCTACGAG.

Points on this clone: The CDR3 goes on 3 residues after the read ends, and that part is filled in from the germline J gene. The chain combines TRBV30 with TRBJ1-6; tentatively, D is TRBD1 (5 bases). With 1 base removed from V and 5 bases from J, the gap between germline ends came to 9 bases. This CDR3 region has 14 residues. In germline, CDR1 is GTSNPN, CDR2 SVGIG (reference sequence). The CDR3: CAWSDGGNNSPLHF. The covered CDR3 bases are TGTGCCTGGAGTGATGGGGGGAATAATTCACCC.

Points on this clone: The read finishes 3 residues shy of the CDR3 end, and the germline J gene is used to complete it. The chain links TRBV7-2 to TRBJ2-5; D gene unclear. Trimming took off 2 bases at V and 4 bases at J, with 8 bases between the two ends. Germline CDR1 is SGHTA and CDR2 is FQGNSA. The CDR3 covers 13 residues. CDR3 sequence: CASSLRVLETQYF. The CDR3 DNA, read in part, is TGTGCCAGCAGCTTAAGGGTTCTAGAGACC.

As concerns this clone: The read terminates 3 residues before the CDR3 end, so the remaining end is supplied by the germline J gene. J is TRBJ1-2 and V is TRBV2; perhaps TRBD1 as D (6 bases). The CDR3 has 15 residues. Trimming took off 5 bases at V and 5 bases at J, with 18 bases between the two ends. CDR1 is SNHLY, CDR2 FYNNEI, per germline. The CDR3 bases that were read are TGTGCCAGCAGTATCCACAGGGCACTAAAGTATGGC. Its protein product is CASSIHRALKYG. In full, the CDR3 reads CASSIHRALKYGYTF.

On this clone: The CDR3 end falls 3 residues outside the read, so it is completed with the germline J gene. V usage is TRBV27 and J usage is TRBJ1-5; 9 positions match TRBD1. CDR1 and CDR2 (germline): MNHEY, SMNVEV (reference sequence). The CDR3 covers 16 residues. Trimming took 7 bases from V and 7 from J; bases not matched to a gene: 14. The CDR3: CASKTVQGAPGQPQHF. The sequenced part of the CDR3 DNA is TGTGCCAGCAAAACAGTACAGGGGGCGCCGGGGCAGCCC.

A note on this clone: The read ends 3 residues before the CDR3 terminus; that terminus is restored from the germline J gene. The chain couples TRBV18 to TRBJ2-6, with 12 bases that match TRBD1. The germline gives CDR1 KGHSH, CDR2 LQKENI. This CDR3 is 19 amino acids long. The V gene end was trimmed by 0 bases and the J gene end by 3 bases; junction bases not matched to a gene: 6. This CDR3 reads CASSPPGQGARIGANVLTF. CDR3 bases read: TGTGCCAGCTCACCACCGGGACAGGGGGCTCGAATTGGGGCCAACGTC.

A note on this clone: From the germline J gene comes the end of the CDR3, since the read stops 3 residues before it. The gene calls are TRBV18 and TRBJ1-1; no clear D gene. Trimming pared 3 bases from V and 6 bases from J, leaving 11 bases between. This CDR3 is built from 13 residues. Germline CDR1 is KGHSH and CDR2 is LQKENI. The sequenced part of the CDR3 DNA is TGTGCCAGCTCACCCGAAATCACGGCTGAA. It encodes CASSPEITAE. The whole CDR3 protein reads CASSPEITAEAFF.